The T cell receptor (beta chain) described here comes from a study of graft-versus-host responses after intestinal transplantation. General study findings and limits: GvH clones appeared in recipient marrow, some first in ileum or blood. Early post-transplant declines in HvG were associated with peak levels of circulating GvH clones.

Profiled with immunoSEQ multiplex PCR; TCRdb holds only in-frame clones, not every one. The sample records roughly 120,000 clones, 90% being singletons. With regard to this clone: The antigen remains unidentified.

This TCR was sampled from a human donor who received an intestinal transplant. The source was unstimulated CD4+ T cells sorted from spleen or lymph node cells, collected before intestinal transplant.

The CDR3 sequence is CASSPMTGSRAFF. As DNA, the CDR3 is TGTGCCAGCAGCCCGATGACAGGGTCGCGAGCTTTCTTT. This chain links TRBV11-3 with TRBJ1-1, with 7 bases matching TRBD1. The V gene end was trimmed by 5 bases and the J gene end by 10 bases; junction bases not matched to a gene: 10. The CDR3 spans 13 residues. CDR1 and CDR2 (germline): SGHNT, YENEEA.